This paragraph covers one T cell receptor beta chain sequence. At the DNA level, this CDR3 is encoded by other sequences in the same sample as well. This record belongs to a study of blood T cell repertoires in COVID-19. Across the whole study: COVID-19 samples, acute and convalescent, were from the United States, Italy and Spain. T cells, B-cell-depleted T cells, or PBMCs provided the cDNA or gDNA that served as material.

Trimming took 6 bases from V and 2 from J; bases not matched to a gene: 4. Germline V gives CDR1 SQVTM, CDR2 ANQGSEA. This CDR3 is built from 14 residues. TCRdb's copy holds only in-frame clones and misses some; the assay was immunoSEQ multiplex PCR. The sample lists about 200,000 clones; more than 75% were seen once. The TCR originated in a man aged 55 to 69 with acute or convalescent COVID-19. The V call is TRBV29-1, the J call TRBJ1-6; 7 nucleotides agree with TRBD1. Sequenced material: peripheral blood. CDR3 nucleotides: TGCAGCGTCCAGACAGGGACCTATAATTCACCCCTCCACTTT. Translated, it gives CSVQTGTYNSPLHF. The whole variable domain, filled in from reference TRBV29-1 and TRBJ1-6, reads SAVISQKPSRDICQRGTSLTIQCQVDSQVTMMFWYRQQPGQSLTLIATANQGSEATYESGFVIDKFPISRPNLTFSTLTVSNMSPEDSSIYLCSVQTGTYNSPLHFGNGTRLTVT.